This TCR beta chain appears in the sequencing data of a study of T cells in Graves' hyperthyroidism and ophthalmopathy. Study outcomes and limitations: Most thyroid clonotypes that were expanded above 0.001 also turned up in blood. A model built on 13 V-J features separated ophthalmopathy from stable hyperthyroidism.

V gave up 7 bases and J gave up 4 bases, with 18 bases separating them. CDR1 and CDR2 from the germline V gene are PRHDT and FYEKMQ (reference sequence). The CDR3 covers 15 residues. The TCR beta CDR3 regions underwent amplification using RNA transcripts as the source. HTBI primers were employed in a first-round RT-PCR of the TCR CDR3. MiXCR was run by TCRdb on the multiplex PCR reads, yielding one entry per CDR3 protein. Found here are roughly 420,000 distinct CDR3 sequences, around 13% of them singletons; the top ten hold approximately 5.8%. Graves' hyperthyroidism was deemed stable given no ophthalmopathy progression within 18 months. Diagnoses were made from clinical symptoms, serum measures (thyroxine and TRAb), thyroid ultrasound and orbital computed tomography. This clonotype appeared a few times. Its specificity is not known.

Sequencing was done on a sample of blood. The TCR sequence derives from a woman younger than 30 with Graves' hyperthyroidism. J is TRBJ2-3 and V is TRBV13; the D is unclear. CDR3 loop: CASTHLADPPDTQYF. For the CDR3, the DNA is TGTGCCAGCACCCATCTGGCGGACCCCCCAGATACGCAGTATTTT.